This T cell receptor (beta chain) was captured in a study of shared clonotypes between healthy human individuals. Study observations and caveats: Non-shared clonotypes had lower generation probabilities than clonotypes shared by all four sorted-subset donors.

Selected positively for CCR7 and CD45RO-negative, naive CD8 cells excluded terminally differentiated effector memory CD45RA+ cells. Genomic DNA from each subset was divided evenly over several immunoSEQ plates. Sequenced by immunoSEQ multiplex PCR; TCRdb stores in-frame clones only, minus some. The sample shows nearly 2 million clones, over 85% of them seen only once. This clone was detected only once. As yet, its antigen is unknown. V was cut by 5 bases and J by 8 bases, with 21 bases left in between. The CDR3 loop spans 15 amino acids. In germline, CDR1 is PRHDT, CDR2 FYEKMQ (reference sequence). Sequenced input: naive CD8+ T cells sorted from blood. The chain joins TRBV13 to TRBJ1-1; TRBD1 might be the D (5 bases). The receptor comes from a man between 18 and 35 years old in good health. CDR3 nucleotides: TGTGCCAGCAGCCCTGCCCGGGGCCTGGGTGGGGAAGCTTTCTTT. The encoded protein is CASSPARGLGGEAFF. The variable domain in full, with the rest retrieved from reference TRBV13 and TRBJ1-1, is AAGVIQSPRHLIKEKRETATLKCYPIPRHDTVYWYQQGPGQDPQFLISFYEKMQSDKGSIPDRFSAQQFSDYHSELNMSSLELGDSALYFCASSPARGLGGEAFFGQGTRLTVV.